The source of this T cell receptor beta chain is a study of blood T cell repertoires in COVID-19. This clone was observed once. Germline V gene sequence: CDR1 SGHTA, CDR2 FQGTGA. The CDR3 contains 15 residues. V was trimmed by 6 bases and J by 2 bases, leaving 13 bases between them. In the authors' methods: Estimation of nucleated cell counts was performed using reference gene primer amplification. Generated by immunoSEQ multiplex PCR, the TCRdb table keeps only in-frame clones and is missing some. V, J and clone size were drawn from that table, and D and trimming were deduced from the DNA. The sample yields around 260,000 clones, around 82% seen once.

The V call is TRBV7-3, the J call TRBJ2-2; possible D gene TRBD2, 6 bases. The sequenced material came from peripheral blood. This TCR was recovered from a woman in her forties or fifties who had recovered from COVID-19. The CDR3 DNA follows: TGTGCCAGCAGACCGCCGGGAGCCAACACCGGGGAGCTGTTTTTT. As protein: CASRPPGANTGELFF.